Listed below are T cell receptor beta chains from one sample, sequenced in a study of blood T cell repertoires in COVID-19. Here immunoSEQ multiplex PCR was the method, and the copy in TCRdb shows in-frame clones only, minus some. The sample has roughly 310,000 clones, over 85% seen once. Source material: PBMCs or T cells enriched from blood (not recorded which). Source of these receptors: a man between 60 and 75 years old who had recovered from COVID-19. The CDR3 runs from the conserved cysteine through the conserved F or W. A D gene is named only where the DNA matches it firmly. Size tells how often a clone was seen (once, few, many) or the class of an expanded clone, and some rows leave it out.

d_gene: NA; j_gene: TRBJ2-1; abundance: NA; v_gene: TRBV5-8; CDR3nt: TGTGCCAGCAGCTCCCGAGAGGGTTTCAGGACGGGTGAGCAGTTCTTC; CDR3aa: CASSSREGFRTGEQFF
d_gene: TRBD1; j_gene: TRBJ1-4; abundance: NA; v_gene: TRBV9; CDR3nt: TGTGCCAGCAGCGTAGCGGGACAGCCTAATGAAAAACTGTTTTTT; CDR3aa: CASSVAGQPNEKLFF
d_gene: NA; j_gene: TRBJ1-6; abundance: NA; v_gene: TRBV7-9; CDR3nt: TGTGCTCAGTCCGGCGGGAGAGGTTCACCCCTCCACTTT; CDR3aa: CAQSGGRGSPLHF
d_gene: NA; j_gene: TRBJ1-1; abundance: NA; v_gene: TRBV25-1; CDR3nt: TGTGCCAGCAGTGTCCCGGGAGCAACGGGCACTGAAGCTTTCTTT; CDR3aa: CASSVPGATGTEAFF
d_gene: NA; j_gene: TRBJ2-1; abundance: NA; v_gene: TRBV13; CDR3nt: TGTGCCAGCAGCTTGGAGGAGAATGAGCAGTTCTTC; CDR3aa: CASSLEENEQFF
d_gene: TRBD1; j_gene: TRBJ2-7; abundance: NA; v_gene: TRBV4-1; CDR3nt: TGCGCCAGCAGCTCCGGGACAGGGCACTACGAGCAGTACTTC; CDR3aa: CASSSGTGHYEQYF
d_gene: NA; j_gene: TRBJ2-3; abundance: NA; v_gene: TRBV9; CDR3nt: TGTGCCAGCAGTCTTAAGACAGTAGAGTTCACAGATACGCAGTATTTT; CDR3aa: CASSLKTVEFTDTQYF
d_gene: NA; j_gene: TRBJ1-3; abundance: NA; v_gene: TRBV5-1; CDR3nt: TGCGCCAGCAGCCCAAGCTTGAGCTCTGGAAACACCATATATTTT; CDR3aa: CASSPSLSSGNTIYF
d_gene: NA; j_gene: TRBJ2-6; abundance: NA; v_gene: TRBV7-8; CDR3nt: TGTGCCCACCCTTCGGGGGTAGGCTCTGGGGCCAACGTCCTGACTTTC; CDR3aa: CAHPSGVGSGANVLTF
d_gene: TRBD1; j_gene: TRBJ1-6; abundance: NA; v_gene: TRBV3-1/TRBV3-2; CDR3nt: TGTGCCAGCAGCTCGGGACAGGGGAATTCACCCCTCCACTTT; CDR3aa: CASSSGQGNSPLHF
d_gene: TRBD1; j_gene: TRBJ1-6; abundance: NA; v_gene: TRBV13; CDR3nt: TGTGCCAGCAGTCAGAGACAGGGGGCTGGTGTTATGAATTCACCCCTCCACTTT; CDR3aa: CASSQRQGAGVMNSPLHF
d_gene: NA; j_gene: TRBJ1-5; abundance: NA; v_gene: TRBV12-3/TRBV12-4; CDR3nt: TGTGCCAGCAGTTTCATGAGCAATCAGCCCCAGCATTTT; CDR3aa: CASSFMSNQPQHF
d_gene: NA; j_gene: TRBJ2-5; abundance: NA; v_gene: TRBV2; CDR3nt: TGTGCCAGCAGTGGGGGGGGGCCCCAGGAGACCCAGTACTTC; CDR3aa: CASSGGGPQETQYF
d_gene: NA; j_gene: TRBJ1-2; abundance: once; v_gene: TRBV5-1; CDR3nt: TGCGCCAGCAGACAAGGAGCTGAAGGCTATGGCTACACCTTC; CDR3aa: CASRQGAEGYGYTF
d_gene: NA; j_gene: TRBJ1-5; abundance: NA; v_gene: TRBV6-1; CDR3nt: TGTGCCAGCAGCGGGGGGGGTCGGTCGCCCCAGCATTTT; CDR3aa: CASSGGGRSPQHF
d_gene: TRBD2; j_gene: TRBJ2-7; abundance: NA; v_gene: TRBV25-1; CDR3nt: TGTGCCAGCAGTGACCCTGGGACTAGCGGGAGGGCCCGATACGAGCAGTACTTC; CDR3aa: CASSDPGTSGRARYEQYF
d_gene: TRBD2; j_gene: TRBJ2-2; abundance: NA; v_gene: TRBV29-1; CDR3nt: TGCAGCGGCCTAGCGGGAGGACTCACCGGGGAGCTGTTTTTT; CDR3aa: CSGLAGGLTGELFF